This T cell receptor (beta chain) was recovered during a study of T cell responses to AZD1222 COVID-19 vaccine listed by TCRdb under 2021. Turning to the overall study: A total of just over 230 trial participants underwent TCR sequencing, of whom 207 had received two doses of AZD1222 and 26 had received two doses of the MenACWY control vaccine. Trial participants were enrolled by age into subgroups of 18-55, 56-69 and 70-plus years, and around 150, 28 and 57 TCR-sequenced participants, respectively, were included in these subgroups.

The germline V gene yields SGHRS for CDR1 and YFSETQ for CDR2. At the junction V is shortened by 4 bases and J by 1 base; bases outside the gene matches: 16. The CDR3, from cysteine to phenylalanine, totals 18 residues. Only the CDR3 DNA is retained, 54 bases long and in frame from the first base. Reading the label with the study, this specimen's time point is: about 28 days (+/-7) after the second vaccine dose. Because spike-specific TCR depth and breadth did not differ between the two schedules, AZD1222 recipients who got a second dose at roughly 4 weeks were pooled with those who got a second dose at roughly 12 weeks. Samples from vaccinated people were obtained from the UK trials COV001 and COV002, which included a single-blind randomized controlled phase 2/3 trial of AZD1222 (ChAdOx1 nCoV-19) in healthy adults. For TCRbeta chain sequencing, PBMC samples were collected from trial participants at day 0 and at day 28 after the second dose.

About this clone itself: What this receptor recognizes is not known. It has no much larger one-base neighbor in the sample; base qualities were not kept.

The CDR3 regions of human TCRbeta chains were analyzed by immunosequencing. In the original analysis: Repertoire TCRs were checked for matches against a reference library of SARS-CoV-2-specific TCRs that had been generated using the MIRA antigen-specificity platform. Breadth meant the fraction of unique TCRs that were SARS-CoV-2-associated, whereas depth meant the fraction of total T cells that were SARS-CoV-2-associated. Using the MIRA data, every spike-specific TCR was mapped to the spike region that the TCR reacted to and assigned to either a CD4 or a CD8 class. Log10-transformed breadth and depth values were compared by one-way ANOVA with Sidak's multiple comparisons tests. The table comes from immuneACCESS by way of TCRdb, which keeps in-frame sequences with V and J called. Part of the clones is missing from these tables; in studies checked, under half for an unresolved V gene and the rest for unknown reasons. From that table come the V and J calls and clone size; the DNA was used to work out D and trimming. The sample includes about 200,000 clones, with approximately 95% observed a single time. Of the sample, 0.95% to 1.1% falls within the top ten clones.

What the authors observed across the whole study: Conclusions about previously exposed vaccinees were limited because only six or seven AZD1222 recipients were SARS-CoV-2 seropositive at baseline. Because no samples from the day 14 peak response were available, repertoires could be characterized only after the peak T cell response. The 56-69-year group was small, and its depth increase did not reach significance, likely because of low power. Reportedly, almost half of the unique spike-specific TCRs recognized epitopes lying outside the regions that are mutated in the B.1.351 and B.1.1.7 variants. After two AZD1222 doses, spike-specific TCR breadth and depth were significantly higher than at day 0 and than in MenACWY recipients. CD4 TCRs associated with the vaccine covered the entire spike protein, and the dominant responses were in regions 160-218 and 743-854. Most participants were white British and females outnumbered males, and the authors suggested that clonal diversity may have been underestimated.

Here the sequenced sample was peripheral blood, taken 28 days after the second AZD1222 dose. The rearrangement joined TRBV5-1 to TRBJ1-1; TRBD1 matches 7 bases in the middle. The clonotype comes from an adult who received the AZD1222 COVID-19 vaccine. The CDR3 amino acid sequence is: CASSQGQAGGFGNTEAFF. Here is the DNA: TGCGCCAGCAGCCAAGGACAGGCCGGGGGGTTCGGGAACACTGAAGCTTTCTTT.